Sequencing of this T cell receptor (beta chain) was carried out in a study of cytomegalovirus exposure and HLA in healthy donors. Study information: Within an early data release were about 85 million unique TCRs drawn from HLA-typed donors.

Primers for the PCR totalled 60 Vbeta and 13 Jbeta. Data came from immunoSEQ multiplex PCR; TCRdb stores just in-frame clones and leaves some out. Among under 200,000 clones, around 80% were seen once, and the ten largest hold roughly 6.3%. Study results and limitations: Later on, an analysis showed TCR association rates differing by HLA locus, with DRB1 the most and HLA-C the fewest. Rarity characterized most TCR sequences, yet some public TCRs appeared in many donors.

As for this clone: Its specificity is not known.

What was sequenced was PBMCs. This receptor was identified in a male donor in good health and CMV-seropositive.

The CDR3 loop reads CASSPVANRGSGYGYTF. The DNA for the CDR3 is TGTGCCAGCAGCCCGGTCGCCAACCGGGGGAGTGGTTATGGCTACACCTTC. The chain joins TRBV11-2 to TRBJ1-2; TRBD1 is a possible D gene (5 bases). V was clipped by 5 bases and J by 5 bases, with 24 bases between them. In germline, CDR1 is SGHAT, CDR2 FQNNGV. The CDR3 is 17 amino acids.